This T cell receptor beta chain was recorded in a study of early T cells in non-severe SARS-CoV-2 infection. Study background: The study sequenced bulk RNA from unsorted whole blood, with chains unpaired.

Each cDNA molecule carried a unique molecular identifier. TCRdb redid the calling of the 5' RACE reads with MiXCR, one entry per CDR3 protein. The data hold tens of thousands of distinct CDR3 sequences, with roughly 12% observed a single time. General study findings and limits: In VDJdb matching, anti-spike CD8 responses were favored while private and CD4 specificities went missing.

The CDR3 runs 16 residues. The V gene's germline CDR1 is MGHRA and CDR2 YSYEKL. The germline V and J ends were trimmed by 1 base and 0 bases, with 9 bases remaining between them. In regard to this clonotype: Its cognate antigen is unknown.

The V and J genes are TRBV4-1 and TRBJ1-4, with D possibly being TRBD1 (5 bases). This sequence originates from an adult who was a healthcare worker with PCR-confirmed SARS-CoV-2 infection or an uninfected control (not recorded which). The sample consisted of whole blood, taken at baseline. CDR3 loop: CASSQGSTATNEKLFF. The CDR3 nucleotides read TGCGCCAGCAGCCAAGGGTCGACAGCAACTAATGAAAAACTGTTTTTT.